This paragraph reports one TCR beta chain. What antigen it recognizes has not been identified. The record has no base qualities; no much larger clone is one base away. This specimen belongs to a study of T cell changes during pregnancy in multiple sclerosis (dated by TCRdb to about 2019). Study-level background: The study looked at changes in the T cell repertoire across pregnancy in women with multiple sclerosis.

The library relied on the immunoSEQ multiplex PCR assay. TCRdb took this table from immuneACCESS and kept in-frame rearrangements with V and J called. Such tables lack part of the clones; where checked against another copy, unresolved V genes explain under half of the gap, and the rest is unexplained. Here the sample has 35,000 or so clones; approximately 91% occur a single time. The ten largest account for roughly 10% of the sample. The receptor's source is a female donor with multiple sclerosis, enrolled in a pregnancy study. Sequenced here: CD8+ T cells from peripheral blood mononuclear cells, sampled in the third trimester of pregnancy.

The base sequence is TGTGCCAGCAGTGAGGATCCGGGACTAGCGGCTTATGAGCAGTTCTTC. Translated, it gives CASSEDPGLAAYEQFF. This receptor chain uses TRBV6-4 and TRBJ2-1, with 11 junctional bases fitting TRBD2. The cysteine opens and the phenylalanine closes a CDR3 of 16 amino acids. Left in the record is the CDR3 DNA by itself, 48 bases read in frame from the first base. The germline V gene yields MRHNA for CDR1 and SNTAGT for CDR2. The V end gives up 3 bases and the J end 8 bases, leaving 9 bases in the junction not matched to a gene.